Below, 32 T cell receptor beta chains from the same sample are listed, as sequenced in a study of cytomegalovirus exposure and HLA in healthy donors. Primers included in the PCR were 60 Vbeta and 13 Jbeta primers. The repertoire was sequenced with immunoSEQ multiplex PCR; TCRdb's copy has only in-frame clones and lacks some. The sample shows roughly 150,000 clones, roughly 70% of them seen only once. The sequencing sample was made of PBMCs. Receptor source: a woman in her 50s in good health and CMV-seropositive.

The genes are TRBV7-8 and TRBJ1-4, with 7 bases lining up with TRBD1. V lost 5 bases to trimming and J lost 5 bases; unmatched junction nucleotides: 5. This CDR3 contains 14 residues. Per germline, CDR1 SGHVS and CDR2 FQNEAQ. The CDR3 protein is CASSQGQLNEKLFF. The CDR3 bases are TGTGCCAGCAGCCAGGGACAGTTAAATGAAAAACTGTTTTTT. Full variable domain (outside the CDR3, taken from reference TRBV7-8 and TRBJ1-4): GAGVSQSPRYKVAKRGQDVALRCDPISGHVSLFWYQQALGQGPEFLTYFQNEAQLDKSGLPSDRFFAERPEGSVSTLKIQRTQQEDSAVYLCASSQGQLNEKLFFGSGTQLSVL.

The V gene is TRBV5-6, the J gene TRBJ2-5; TRBD2 aligns across 7 bases. CDR1 and CDR2 from the germline V gene are SGHDT and YYEEEE. J lost 2 bases, V lost 4 bases, and 8 bases had no gene match. CDR3 size: 15 residues. The CDR3 here is CASSPRTGGQETQYF. DNA for the CDR3: TGTGCCAGCAGCCCCAGGACGGGGGGACAAGAGACCCAGTACTTC.

The chain links TRBV5-6 to TRBJ1-3; 8 bases agree with TRBD1. There are 15 residues in the CDR3. Germline values: CDR1 SGHDT, CDR2 YYEEEE. The ends lost 4 bases at V and 4 bases at J; junction bases unmatched: 7. CDR3 in amino acids: CASSPQGEFGNTIYF. CDR3 coding DNA: TGTGCCAGCAGCCCACAGGGGGAATTCGGAAACACCATATATTTT.

The genes are TRBV5-1 and TRBJ2-5; D is undetermined. The CDR3 contains 14 residues. The germline V gene encodes CDR1 SGHRS and CDR2 YFSETQ. V was cut by 2 bases and J by 2 bases, with 10 bases left in between. The DNA for the CDR3 is TGCGCCAGCAGCTTATTGAGCGCACAAGAGACCCAGTACTTC. Encoded protein: CASSLLSAQETQYF.

The CDR3 DNA reads as TGTGCCTGGAGTCCACGCAGGACAGGGTTCGGTAGTGACCAGCCCCAGCATTTT. Translation gives CAWSPRRTGFGSDQPQHF. This chain uses TRBV30 with TRBJ1-5; TRBD1 matches at 8 bases. The CDR3 is made up of 18 amino acids. The germline gives CDR1 GTSNPN, CDR2 SVGIG (reference sequence). After removal of 2 bases from V and 7 bases from J, the junction contained 19 bases not matched to a gene.

The chain carries TRBV2 and TRBJ1-6, with 7 bases matching TRBD1. Germline CDR1 SNHLY, CDR2 FYNNEI. This CDR3 comprises 18 residues. Trimming cost V 1 base and J 0 bases; bases outside gene matches: 6. The CDR3 coding sequence is TGTGCCAGCAGTGAAGACAGGGGATGGAGCTCCTATAATTCACCCCTCCACTTT. It encodes CASSEDRGWSSYNSPLHF.

The chain employs TRBV5-1 and TRBJ1-4; possible D gene TRBD1, 5 bases. There are 14 residues in the CDR3. The germline CDR1 and CDR2 sequences are SGHRS and YFSETQ. V shed 5 bases and J shed 1 base, with 9 bases lying between them. CDR3 DNA sequence: TGCGCCAGCAGTACGGGGGGAACTAATGAAAAACTGTTTTTT. Translation: CASSTGGTNEKLFF.

The V gene is TRBV2, the J gene TRBJ1-1; D remains unclear. The CDR3 has 14 residues. Germline V gives CDR1 SNHLY, CDR2 FYNNEI. Trimming took 3 bases from V and 1 from J, leaving 9 bases between them. The CDR3 sequence: CASSEWAANTEAFF. In DNA, the CDR3 is TGTGCCAGCAGTGAGTGGGCTGCGAACACTGAAGCTTTCTTT.

This clone was seen a single time. The rearrangement joins TRBV19 to TRBJ1-5, with 9 bases matching TRBD1. V trimming: 0 bases; J trimming: 5 bases; junction bases outside the gene matches: 2. The CDR3 is made up of 15 amino acids. Germline V gene sequence: CDR1 LNHDA, CDR2 SQIVND (reference sequence). In DNA, the CDR3 is TGTGCCAGTAGTATAGATGACAGGGGGGATCAGCCCCAGCATTTT. It yields the protein CASSIDDRGDQPQHF.

As to this clone: The junction differs from germline at one of its ends, possibly a read error. The chain employs TRBV7-9 and TRBJ1-1; a possible D gene is TRBD1 (6 bases). Looked up from germline, CDR1 is SEHNR and CDR2 is FQNEAQ (reference sequence). This CDR3 comprises 15 residues. The CDR3 coding sequence is TGTTCCAGCAGCTCCCAGGGGCGGAAGAACACTGAAGCTTTCTTT. Translated, it gives CSSSSQGRKNTEAFF.

This chain links TRBV2 with TRBJ2-5; possibly TRBD2 for D (7 bases). This CDR3 has 13 amino acids. Trimming shortened V by 5 bases and J by 5 bases, and 12 bases separated the two germline ends. The V gene's germline CDR1 is SNHLY and CDR2 FYNNEI. The CDR3 spells CASSSGGRETQYF. DNA for the CDR3: TGTGCCAGCAGTTCGGGGGGCCGGGAGACCCAGTACTTC.

Only one count was recorded for this clone. The chain links TRBV4-1 to TRBJ2-2, with D possibly TRBD2 on 6 matching bases. CDR3 length equals 15 residues. Germline V gene lookup returns CDR1 MGHRA and CDR2 YSYEKL. V lost 4 bases and J 0 bases, leaving 9 bases between the germline ends. CDR3 protein: CASSRRGSNTGELFF. The CDR3 nucleotides are TGCGCCAGCAGCCGGAGGGGCTCGAACACCGGGGAGCTGTTTTTT.

The chain joins TRBV7-2 to TRBJ2-1; TRBD2 is a possible D gene (7 bases). V was cut by 6 bases and J by 0 bases, with 15 bases left in between. Germline loops: CDR1 SGHTA, CDR2 FQGNSA. The CDR3 covers 16 residues. This chain's CDR3 is CASRYAGALSYNEQFF. The CDR3 nucleotides are TGTGCCAGCAGATACGCGGGGGCTCTCTCCTACAATGAGCAGTTCTTC.

This clone was detected only a few times. The chain is built from TRBV19 and TRBJ1-2, with D possibly matching TRBD1 (5 bases). Per the germline V gene, CDR1 is LNHDA and CDR2 is SQIVND (reference sequence). The CDR3 contains 14 residues. V lost 7 bases to trimming and J lost 6 bases, with 18 bases between them. The CDR3 sequence is CASNDAGRWNGYTF. The CDR3 DNA reads as TGTGCCAGTAATGATGCGGGGCGGTGGAATGGCTACACCTTC.

V usage is TRBV6-1 and J usage is TRBJ1-1; the D is unclear. Trimming removed 3 bases from V and 2 bases from J, with 16 bases in between. CDR3 length: 16 residues. Germline-derived CDR1 and CDR2 are MNHNS and SASEGT. In DNA, the CDR3 is TGTGCCAGCAGTGACGCCGTAAGGACGGGAAACACTGAAGCTTTCTTT. Translated: CASSDAVRTGNTEAFF.

The V gene is TRBV5-5, the J gene TRBJ1-4; the D gene is possibly TRBD1 (5 bases). The CDR3 loop spans 16 amino acids. Germline V gives CDR1 SGHKS, CDR2 YYEKEE (reference sequence). Trimming left V 1 base short and J 2 bases short, with 12 bases between. The DNA of the CDR3 is TGTGCCAGCAGCTTGCGCGCCGCAGGGACTAATGAAAAACTGTTTTTT. Its translation: CASSLRAAGTNEKLFF.

This sequence joins TRBV5-5 and TRBJ1-3, with 7 bases that match TRBD1. V lost 3 bases, J lost 1 base, and 16 bases stayed unmatched. Germline V gene data show CDR1 as SGHKS and CDR2 as YYEKEE (reference sequence). The CDR3 is 19 residues long. CDR3 protein: CASSSPTGWRGRSGNTIYF. As DNA, the CDR3 is TGTGCCAGCAGCTCCCCGACAGGGTGGAGAGGGAGATCTGGAAACACCATATATTTT.

This sequence joins TRBV6-1 and TRBJ2-1; 8 bases are shared with TRBD1. The germline gives CDR1 MNHNS, CDR2 SASEGT. This CDR3 contains 15 residues. Trimming took 2 bases from V and 6 from J; bases not matched to a gene: 6. The CDR3 spells CASSEYGQGSNEQFF. DNA for the CDR3: TGTGCCAGCAGTGAATACGGACAGGGATCCAATGAGCAGTTCTTC.

This chain joins TRBV27 and TRBJ1-5; D is undetermined. In germline, CDR1 is MNHEY, CDR2 SMNVEV (reference sequence). Deletions cut 4 bases from V and 5 bases from J, with 33 bases between. CDR3 length: 21 amino acids. The CDR3 nucleotides are TGTGCCAGCAGTTCCCTCCCTGCGGGGTTTTTACTCATCGTCCCAGATCAGCCCCAGCATTTT. Translation gives CASSSLPAGFLLIVPDQPQHF.

V gene TRBV19 combines with J gene TRBJ2-3, with 8 bases matching TRBD1. Germline CDR1 is LNHDA and CDR2 is SQIVND (reference sequence). The junction had 5 bases not matched to a gene; V was cut back by 1 base and J by 2 bases. The CDR3 is 16 residues long. As DNA, the CDR3 is TGTGCCAGTAGTATAGGCGGACAGGGCTACACAGATACGCAGTATTTT. Translating gives CASSIGGQGYTDTQYF.

This clone turned up a few times. The chain employs TRBV5-1 and TRBJ2-2; TRBD1 matches 7 bases. V trimming: 2 bases; J trimming: 4 bases; junction bases outside the gene matches: 5. This CDR3 spans 15 amino acids. Germline V gene lookup returns CDR1 SGHRS and CDR2 YFSETQ. The CDR3 sequence is CASSFDRAGTGELFF. CDR3 coding DNA: TGCGCCAGCAGCTTCGACAGGGCAGGCACCGGGGAGCTGTTTTTT.

V gene TRBV6-1 combines with J gene TRBJ2-5; 8 bases align to TRBD1. The V segment lost 5 bases and the J segment 0 bases; nucleotides outside the gene matches: 2. From germline, CDR1 is MNHNS and CDR2 SASEGT. This CDR3 region has 14 residues. CDR3 sequence reads: CASSQGAYQETQYF. CDR3 in DNA: TGTGCCAGCAGTCAGGGGGCGTACCAAGAGACCCAGTACTTC.

The chain is built from TRBV18 and TRBJ1-6; D remains unclear. CDR1 and CDR2 from the germline V gene are KGHSH and LQKENI. CDR3 length equals 14 residues. V lost 1 base, J lost 10 bases, and 11 bases lay in between. CDR3 in DNA: TGTGCCAGCTCACCACGCGATGAAGAATCACCCCTCCACTTT. Translation gives CASSPRDEESPLHF.

The chain combines TRBV9 with TRBJ1-1; D remains unclear. V lost 4 bases and J lost 1, with 11 bases in between. CDR3 length: 14 residues. Per germline, CDR1 SGDLS and CDR2 YYNGEE. CDR3 sequence (DNA): TGTGCCAGCAGCTCTAGGTCTGGGAACACTGAAGCTTTCTTT. This encodes CASSSRSGNTEAFF.

J is TRBJ1-1 and V is TRBV6-1, with 8 bases aligning to TRBD1. Unmatched junction bases numbered 5, after V lost 4 bases and J lost 7 bases. This CDR3 is 13 amino acids long. Germline CDR1 and CDR2: MNHNS and SASEGT. The chain's CDR3 is CASSAGGANEAFF. The CDR3 region has the DNA TGTGCCAGCAGTGCAGGGGGCGCGAATGAAGCTTTCTTT.

The gene calls are TRBV6-5 and TRBJ1-1; the D gene is possibly TRBD1 (5 bases). The ends were cut back, 6 bases at V and 1 base at J, with 9 bases in the middle. The length of the CDR3 is 13 residues. Germline V lookup: CDR1 MNHEY, CDR2 SVGAGI. In DNA form, the CDR3 reads TGTGCCAGCAGGTGGCAGGGGAACACTGAAGCTTTCTTT. Protein sequence: CASRWQGNTEAFF.

The table lists this clone with a few counts. The chain carries TRBV2 and TRBJ1-4; TRBD1 matches 9 bases. CDR1 and CDR2 from the germline V gene are SNHLY and FYNNEI. Trimming cost V 7 bases and J 0 bases; bases outside gene matches: 9. The CDR3 has 17 amino acids. The CDR3 reads CASTPGQGLATNEKLFF. The CDR3 DNA follows: TGTGCCAGCACCCCGGGACAGGGACTGGCAACTAATGAAAAACTGTTTTTT.

This clone has only a few counts. The chain has TRBV2 and TRBJ2-3; no firm D call. V dropped 8 bases and J dropped 5 bases, with 11 bases sitting between them. This CDR3 has 12 amino acids. The V gene's germline CDR1 is SNHLY and CDR2 FYNNEI. The CDR3, as DNA: TGTGCCAGCTCCACCACCGGAGATACGCAGTATTTT. Translated, it gives CASSTTGDTQYF.

This chain joins TRBV5-1 and TRBJ1-2; 9 positions agree with TRBD1. The CDR3 contains 14 residues. In germline, CDR1 is SGHRS, CDR2 YFSETQ. V was pared by 4 bases and J by 4 bases, with 5 bases of the junction left unmatched. The CDR3, as DNA: TGCGCCAGCAGCCTAGGACAGGGGCCCTATGGCTACACCTTC. Protein: CASSLGQGPYGYTF.

This chain joins TRBV11-2 and TRBJ1-2; D is unresolved. Germline CDR1 SGHAT, CDR2 FQNNGV. The CDR3 sequence is 16 residues long. The germline V and J ends were trimmed by 1 base and 4 bases, with 16 bases remaining between them. The CDR3 DNA reads TGTGCCAGCAGCTTAGCCCCCGGTGAGGGAACCTATGGCTACACCTTC. The encoded protein is CASSLAPGEGTYGYTF. Full variable domain (rest looked up from reference TRBV11-2 and TRBJ1-2): EAGVAQSPRYKIIEKRQSVAFWCNPISGHATLYWYQQILGQGPKLLIQFQNNGVVDDSQLPKDRFSAERLKGVDSTLKIQPAKLEDSAVYLCASSLAPGEGTYGYTFGSGTRLTVV.

The J gene is TRBJ2-1, the V gene TRBV10-1, with 9 bases lining up with TRBD2. Per the germline V gene, CDR1 is WNHNN and CDR2 is SYGVQD (reference sequence). V shed 8 bases and J 10 bases; nucleotides not matched to a gene: 12. The CDR3 covers 14 residues. The CDR3 sequence is CASRPGTSSMEQFF. The CDR3 DNA follows: TGCGCCAGCCGACCCGGGACTAGCTCTATGGAGCAGTTCTTC.

V is TRBV5-4 and J is TRBJ1-1; the D gene is possibly TRBD1 (5 bases). The ends were cut back, 7 bases at V and 0 bases at J, with 16 bases in the middle. The CDR3 consists of 15 residues. Germline V lookup: CDR1 SGHNT, CDR2 YYREEE (reference sequence). The chain's CDR3 is CASSGGGTLNTEAFF. The CDR3 coding sequence is TGTGCCAGCTCCGGGGGGGGGACCCTGAACACTGAAGCTTTCTTT.